This is a list of T cell receptor beta chains from one sample in a study of T cell repertoires in cytomegalovirus infection. One entry per CDR3 protein results from TCRdb running MiXCR on the reads. The table records under 300,000 distinct CDR3 sequences, 9% to 15% of them present only once. The material sequenced was PBMCs. Receptors originate from a human donor in good health (CMV status not recorded). Some clones in this sample may be carry-over from other donors' samples. The CDR3 runs from the conserved cysteine through the conserved F or W. D genes are given only for firm matches. Rows give clone size only sometimes, using once, few, many, or a class for an expanded clone.

V	J	size	D	DNA	CDR3
TRBV29-1	TRBJ2-3	-	TRBD1	TGCAGCGAATTACAGGGGTCCGCAGATACGCAGTATTTT	CSELQGSADTQYF
TRBV29-1	TRBJ2-1	-	-	TGCAGCCCCGCCCGGACAAATGAGCAGTTCTTC	CSPARTNEQFF
TRBV7-6	TRBJ2-7	many	TRBD2	TGTGCCAGCAGCCCAGCGGGAGGCCCCCTCTACGAGCAGTACTTC	CASSPAGGPLYEQYF
TRBV20-1	TRBJ1-2	many	-	TGCAGTGCTAGAGGGACAGCTAACTATGGCTACACCTTC	CSARGTANYGYTF
TRBV7-2	TRBJ2-5	many	-	TGTGCCAGCAGCTTAGCGTTGGGTCAAGAGACCCAGTACTTC	CASSLALGQETQYF
TRBV7-2	TRBJ1-4	many	TRBD1	TGTGCCAGCAGCTTAGGTACAGGGGGCATCCTGTTTTTT	CASSLGTGGILFF
TRBV7-2	TRBJ2-3	many	TRBD2	TGTGCCAGCAGCACTAGCGGTTACCGCACAGATACGCAGTATTTT	CASSTSGYRTDTQYF
TRBV14	TRBJ1-6	many	-	TGTGCCAGCAGCCGCCTGGGCAGTACCCCCCTCCACTTT	CASSRLGSTPLHF
TRBV5-6	TRBJ2-1	many	-	TGTGCCAGCAGCCCAGGATTGGCACTCGGCAATGAGCAGTTCTTC	CASSPGLALGNEQFF
TRBV7-2	TRBJ1-5	many	TRBD1	TGTGCCAGCAGTCGCGGAGGGGGCGATCAGCCCCAGCATTTT	CASSRGGGDQPQHF
TRBV5-4	TRBJ1-1	few	-	TGTGCCAGCAGCCCGCAACGGGGGCCAACAACTGAAGCTTTCTTT	CASSPQRGPTTEAFF
TRBV20-1	TRBJ2-7	many	-	TGCAGTGCTAGCGCGGGAACTTCCTACGAGCAGTACTTC	CSASAGTSYEQYF
TRBV2	TRBJ2-1	few	-	TGTGCCAGCAGTGACGTGGCGGGACCCAATGAGCAGTTCTTC	CASSDVAGPNEQFF
TRBV19	TRBJ2-5	many	-	TGTGCCAGTAGTATGGTGGCAGACCAAGAGACCCAGTACTTC	CASSMVADQETQYF
TRBV19	TRBJ1-3	few	TRBD1	TGTGCCACCGAAACCAGGGGGAATTCTGGAAACACCATATATTTT	CATETRGNSGNTIYF
TRBV28	TRBJ2-3	many	-	TGTGCCAGCAGTTCGCCCCGGAAGGATACGCAGTATTTT	CASSSPRKDTQYF
TRBV6-2/TRBV6-3	TRBJ2-5	many	-	TGTGCCAGCAGTTACTCGCACAGGGTAATTCAAGTAGCGGAGACCCAGTACTTC	CASSYSHRVIQVAETQYF
TRBV7-2	TRBJ1-4	many	TRBD1	TGTGCCAGCAGCTTAGCTCTGACAGGGGGTCAAGAAAAACTGTTTTTT	CASSLALTGGQEKLFF
TRBV5-1	TRBJ1-2	few	TRBD1	TGCGCCAGCAGCTTGGAACCGGGACAGGGCTTGGGCTACACCTTC	CASSLEPGQGLGYTF
TRBV20-1	TRBJ1-2	-	-	TGCAGTGCCCCCCGGGCTAACTATGGCTACACCTTC	CSAPRANYGYTF